The 19 T cell receptor beta chains below come from one sample, sequenced in a study of shared clonotypes between healthy human individuals. Sequencing used immunoSEQ multiplex PCR; TCRdb keeps in-frame clones, though not all of them. The data show about 520,000 clones, with about 78% seen just once and about 11% held by the top ten. The sequencing sample was made of PBMCs. These receptors were collected from a woman aged 40 to 49 in good health. Some clones in this sample may be carry-over from other donors' samples.

Concerning this clone itself: The junction departs from the called germline gene at one end, perhaps through a read error. The chain is built from TRBV30 and TRBJ2-4, with D perhaps TRBD1 or TRBD2 (5 bases each). Germline V CDR1 and CDR2: GTSNPN, SVGIG (reference sequence). CDR3 length: 11 residues. The CDR3 DNA reads as TGTGCCTGGAGTAGTAGCCGGGACCGAAACTTC. Its translation is CAWSSSRDRNF.

This chain's CDR3 is CASSLGVGQGNEKLFF. Here the CDR3 DNA reads TGTGCCAGCAGCTTGGGGGTAGGACAGGGGAATGAAAAACTGTTTTTT. The gene calls are TRBV5-5 and TRBJ1-4; 9 bases match TRBD1. The CDR3 consists of 16 residues. The trim removed 0 bases at V and 5 bases at J, leaving 5 bases unmatched. Per germline, CDR1 SGHKS and CDR2 YYEKEE (reference sequence).

The chain combines TRBV7-9 with TRBJ1-5; a weak D match, TRBD1 (6 bases). CDR3 length: 14 residues. Germline loops: CDR1 SEHNR, CDR2 FQNEAQ (reference sequence). Trimming cost V 3 bases and J 4 bases, with 10 bases left between them. The CDR3 DNA is TGTGCCAGCAGCTTCGCAGGGACAAATCAGCCCCAGCATTTT. It specifies CASSFAGTNQPQHF.

This rearrangement joins TRBV7-9 to TRBJ2-5; D gene ambiguous. V was shortened by 11 bases and J by 5 bases, with 12 bases between the two germline ends. The CDR3 has 11 amino acids. Germline assignment: CDR1 SEHNR and CDR2 FQNEAQ (reference sequence). The CDR3 region is CASQIGETQYF. The CDR3 coding sequence is TGTGCCTCCCAAATCGGGGAGACCCAGTACTTC. Based on the CDR3 plus reference TRBV7-9 and TRBJ2-5, the full variable domain is DTGVSQNPRHKITKRGQNVTFRCDPISEHNRLYWYRQTLGQGPEFLTYFQNEAQLEKSRLLSDRFSAERPKGSFSTLEIQRTEQGDSAMYLCASQIGETQYFGPGTRLLVL.

The J gene is TRBJ2-1, the V gene TRBV5-6; the D gene is possibly TRBD2 (6 bases). Germline lookup yields CDR1 SGHDT and CDR2 YYEEEE. Trimming stripped 4 bases from V and 7 bases from J, with 12 bases between. The CDR3 extends over 13 amino acids. CDR3 DNA: TGTGCCAGCAGCGGACTACTATGGAATGAGCAGTTCTTC. Amino acid sequence: CASSGLLWNEQFF.

V and J are TRBV21-1 and TRBJ1-1. TRBV21-1 is classified as a pseudogene. The CDR3 totals 14 residues. CDR3 residues: CASRGMVIRTEAFF. Written as DNA, the CDR3 is TGTGCCAGCAGGGGGATGGTAATTCGCACTGAAGCTTTCTTT.

This chain links TRBV7-8 with TRBJ2-1; TRBD2 agrees at 7 bases. Trimming took 6 bases from V and 0 from J; bases not matched to a gene: 8. CDR3 length equals 16 residues. The germline CDR1 and CDR2 sequences are SGHVS and FQNEAQ. CDR3 coding DNA: TGTGCCAGCAGACTAGCAGCGGGGAGCTCCTACAATGAGCAGTTCTTC. It codes for CASRLAAGSSYNEQFF.

The chain joins TRBV11-2 to TRBJ2-7; 8 nucleotides align to TRBD1. V lost 5 bases to trimming and J lost 4 bases; unmatched junction nucleotides: 7. CDR1 is SGHAT and CDR2 is FQNNGV in the germline V gene. CDR3 length: 14 amino acids. CDR3 sequence (DNA): TGTGCCAGCAGCCAAGGACAGGGTGGGTACGAGCAGTACTTC. Amino acids: CASSQGQGGYEQYF.

This chain connects TRBV7-2 to TRBJ2-2, with 7 bases identical to TRBD2. CDR3 length: 19 amino acids. V dropped 2 bases and J dropped 6; count of bases not matched to a gene: 18. Germline loops: CDR1 SGHTA, CDR2 FQGNSA. The CDR3 here is CASSLMGSGRESSSGELFF. The CDR3 DNA reads TGTGCCAGCAGCTTAATGGGGTCCGGGCGGGAGAGTTCATCCGGGGAGCTGTTTTTT. Drawing the rest from reference TRBV7-2 and TRBJ2-2, the complete variable domain is GAGVSQSPSNKVTEKGKDVELRCDPISGHTALYWYRQSLGQGLEFLIYFQGNSAPDKSGLPSDRFSAERTGGSVSTLTIQRTQQEDSAVYLCASSLMGSGRESSSGELFFGEGSRLTVL.

This chain joins TRBV21-1 and TRBJ2-7; the table's D call, TRBD2, has no DNA check behind it. TRBV21-1 is noted as a pseudogene. The length of the CDR3 is 17 residues. The CDR3 is CASSKDVPGTYFYEQYF. CDR3 sequence (DNA): TGTGCCAGCAGCAAAGACGTTCCCGGGACTTATTTCTACGAGCAGTACTTC.

This clone was seen ten or more times. This sequence joins TRBV5-1 and TRBJ2-1, with 9 bases aligning to TRBD1. CDR1 and CDR2 (germline): SGHRS, YFSETQ. V was pared by 3 bases and J by 5 bases, with 9 bases of the junction left unmatched. The CDR3 consists of 16 residues. The CDR3 DNA is TGCGCCAGCAGCTACGACCCGGGACAGGGCAACAATGAGCAGTTCTTC. Translation gives CASSYDPGQGNNEQFF.

This clone was detected ten times or more. The J gene is TRBJ2-1, the V gene TRBV27; tentatively, D is TRBD2 (5 bases). The CDR3 has 14 residues. Trimming pared 4 bases from V and 3 bases from J, leaving 10 bases between. Germline-derived CDR1 and CDR2 are MNHEY and SMNVEV (reference sequence). CDR3 region: CASSSQGGYNEQFF. The DNA of the CDR3 is TGTGCCAGCAGTTCCCAAGGAGGCTACAATGAGCAGTTCTTC.

V usage is TRBV7-3 and J usage is TRBJ2-5, with no clear D. V lost 0 bases, J lost 3 bases, and 11 bases lay in between. The CDR3 is 15 residues long. Germline assignment: CDR1 SGHTA and CDR2 FQGTGA. CDR3 residues: CASSLTGSNEETQYF. In nucleotides, the CDR3 is TGTGCCAGCAGCTTAACGGGCAGCAATGAAGAGACCCAGTACTTC.

The rearrangement links TRBV5-4 to TRBJ2-3; D is ambiguous. V was trimmed by 3 bases and J by 4 bases, leaving 3 bases between them. Germline CDR1 is SGHNT and CDR2 is YYREEE (reference sequence). The CDR3 consists of 11 residues. The CDR3 here is CASSSPDTQYF. The CDR3 DNA sequence: TGTGCCAGCAGCTCCCCAGATACGCAGTATTTT.

The rearrangement uses TRBV18 and TRBJ1-2; 11 nucleotides line up with TRBD1. V gave up 0 bases and J gave up 4 bases; unmatched junction bases: 7. The CDR3 loop spans 17 amino acids. Germline CDR1 is KGHSH and CDR2 is LQKENI. The CDR3 reads CASSPPPGQGDLYGYTF. CDR3 in DNA: TGTGCCAGCTCACCACCGCCGGGACAGGGGGATCTCTATGGCTACACCTTC.

The CDR3 coding sequence is TGTGCCAGCAGTTCCACCCCTAATAGCAATCAGCCCCAGCATTTT. Translation gives CASSSTPNSNQPQHF. The rearrangement links TRBV28 to TRBJ1-5; D remains unclear. Germline V lookup: CDR1 MDHEN, CDR2 SYDVKM. The CDR3 is 15 residues long. V was cut by 4 bases and J by 0 bases, with 10 bases left in between. Filled out from reference TRBV28 and TRBJ1-5, the complete variable domain reads DVKVTQSSRYLVKRTGEKVFLECVQDMDHENMFWYRQDPGLGLRLIYFSYDVKMKEKGDIPEGYSVSREKKERFSLILESASTNQTSMYLCASSSTPNSNQPQHFGDGTRLSIL.

This clone came up a few times. The identical CDR3 is also encoded by other nucleotide sequences in the sample. The rearrangement uses TRBV30 and TRBJ2-5; tentatively, D is TRBD2 (7 bases). Trimming left V 0 bases short and J 5 bases short, with 10 bases between. Looked up from germline, CDR1 is GTSNPN and CDR2 is SVGIG (reference sequence). This CDR3 has 13 residues. The DNA for the CDR3 is TGTGCCTGGAGTGTACGGGGGGCGGAGACCCAGTACTTC. Residues: CAWSVRGAETQYF.

The chain joins TRBV4-3 to TRBJ2-2; the D gene is possibly TRBD1 (5 bases). Germline V gene sequence: CDR1 LGHNA, CDR2 YSLEER. This CDR3 has 15 amino acids. V lost 0 bases to trimming and J lost 6 bases, with 11 bases between them. CDR3 sequence (DNA): TGCGCCAGCAGCCAAGACGCCAGGGAAGCCGGGGAGCTGTTTTTT. Protein sequence: CASSQDAREAGELFF.

V gene TRBV7-9 combines with J gene TRBJ2-1; 10 bases are a match to TRBD2. Germline V lookup: CDR1 SEHNR, CDR2 FQNEAQ (reference sequence). CDR3 size: 15 residues. The trim removed 3 bases at V and 8 bases at J, leaving 7 bases unmatched. This CDR3 is CASSFSSGSFDEQFF. In nucleotides, the CDR3 is TGTGCCAGCAGCTTTTCTAGCGGGAGTTTCGATGAGCAGTTCTTC.